The rows below give T cell receptor beta chains drawn from one sample of a study of CD8 T cells in ankylosing spondylitis. TCRdb itself ran the 5' RACE reads through MiXCR, one entry per CDR3 protein. The sample holds about 540,000 distinct CDR3 sequences; 10% to 15% are singletons and the top ten take nearly 7%. Sequencing was carried out using blood, either unsorted or a sorted T cell fraction (not recorded which). The receptor source for this set is a male donor with ankylosing spondylitis. Each CDR3 is given with its conserved first and last residue. Each record gives: V gene, D gene, J gene, clone size, CDR3 protein, CDR3 DNA. The D gene is left open where the match is weak. The size of a clone is reported for some rows only, either as once, few or many, or as a class for expanded clones.

TRBV15,NA,TRBJ2-6,few,CATSRGGAGANVLTF,TGTGCCACCAGCAGAGGGGGCGCTGGGGCCAACGTCCTGACTTTC
TRBV12-3/TRBV12-4,NA,TRBJ2-1,few,CASSFTSDWFASHEQFF,TGTGCCAGCAGTTTCACCTCGGACTGGTTTGCGTCCCATGAGCAGTTCTTC
TRBV27,NA,TRBJ2-7,few,CASSTGYLAIYEQYF,TGTGCCAGCAGTACGGGGTACCTTGCCATCTACGAGCAGTACTTC
TRBV1,NA,TRBJ2-2,few,CTSSQDPSGDLGTGELFF,TGCACCAGCAGCCAAGATCCTAGCGGGGACCTCGGAACCGGGGAGCTGTTTTTT
TRBV7-9,NA,TRBJ1-1,NA,CASSPLGEAFF,TGTGCCAGCAGCCCCTTGGGTGAAGCTTTCTTT
TRBV12-3/TRBV12-4,TRBD2,TRBJ2-1,many,CASSRSGRAPEQFF,TGTGCCAGCAGCCGGAGCGGGAGGGCCCCTGAGCAGTTCTTC
TRBV20-1,TRBD2,TRBJ2-3,NA,CSARGAGAGTDTQYF,TGCAGTGCCCGTGGGGCGGGAGCGGGGACAGATACGCAGTATTTT
TRBV9,NA,TRBJ1-4,few,CASSVGGAEKLFF,TGTGCCAGCAGCGTAGGAGGGGCTGAAAAACTGTTTTTT
TRBV7-2,NA,TRBJ2-2,few,CASSLNANTGELFF,TGTGCCAGCAGCCTCAACGCGAACACCGGGGAGCTGTTTTTT
TRBV5-5,NA,TRBJ1-2,NA,CASSSRTRGDYGYTF,TGTGCCAGCAGCTCCCGGACACGGGGGGATTATGGCTACACCTTC
TRBV20-1,NA,TRBJ2-2,few,CSARGGDGELFF,TGCAGTGCTAGAGGCGGGGACGGGGAGCTGTTTTTT
TRBV5-1,TRBD1,TRBJ2-2,NA,CASSWTGGESVPGELFF,TGCGCCAGCAGTTGGACAGGGGGCGAGTCAGTTCCCGGGGAGCTGTTTTTT
TRBV20-1,TRBD1,TRBJ1-5,NA,CSAARPDPTGRQPQHF,TGCAGTGCTGCTCGTCCCGATCCGACAGGGCGTCAGCCCCAGCATTTT
TRBV12-3/TRBV12-4,NA,TRBJ2-1,many,CASSNSYNEQFF,TGTGCCAGCAGTAACTCCTACAATGAGCAGTTCTTC
TRBV12-3/TRBV12-4,TRBD2,TRBJ2-1,NA,CASRLGLAGVYEQFF,TGTGCCAGCAGGCTGGGACTAGCGGGAGTTTATGAGCAGTTCTTC
TRBV7-8,NA,TRBJ1-5,NA,CASSLLGTGGPQHF,TGTGCCAGCAGCTTACTGGGGACGGGAGGGCCCCAGCATTTT
TRBV12-3/TRBV12-4,NA,TRBJ1-2,NA,CASSLGQASNYGYTF,TGTGCCAGCAGTTTAGGGCAGGCCTCCAACTATGGCTACACCTTC
TRBV7-9,NA,TRBJ2-7,NA,CASSLAGSGFEQYF,TGTGCCAGCAGCTTAGCCGGGAGCGGATTCGAGCAGTACTTC
TRBV27,NA,TRBJ2-1,few,CASSSHRGRSYNEQFF,TGTGCCAGCAGTTCTCATCGGGGACGGTCGTACAATGAGCAGTTCTTC
TRBV19,NA,TRBJ2-7,few,CASSIQGIGEQYF,TGTGCCAGTAGTATACAGGGTATCGGGGAGCAGTACTTC